The 29 T cell receptor beta chains below all came from one sample that was sequenced in a study of shared clonotypes between healthy human individuals. Sequencing used immunoSEQ multiplex PCR; TCRdb keeps in-frame clones, though not all of them. The sample lists 1 million to 1.3 million clones; more than 75% were seen once. Sequencing was carried out using memory CD4+ T cells from PBMCs. Subset of the sample: CD45RA-negative fraction. Receptor source: a man between 18 and 35 years old in good health. Some clones in this sample may be carry-over from other donors' samples.

This clone was recorded once. This chain links TRBV5-1 with TRBJ2-7; 13 bases agree with TRBD2. The CDR3 runs to 16 residues. CDR1 is SGHRS and CDR2 is YFSETQ in the germline V gene. V was pared by 4 bases and J by 5 bases, with 9 bases of the junction left unmatched. The CDR3 DNA is TGCGCCAGCAGCCTGCTGGGACTAGCGGGAAGTAACGAGCAGTACTTC. Its protein product is CASSLLGLAGSNEQYF. Together with reference TRBV5-1 and TRBJ2-7, the CDR3 gives the full variable domain: KAGVTQTPRYLIKTRGQQVTLSCSPISGHRSVSWYQQTPGQGLQFLFEYFSETQRNKGNFPGRFSGRQFSNSRSEMNVSTLELGDSALYLCASSLLGLAGSNEQYFGPGTRLTVT.

This clone has a single count. Given a far larger clone just one base away, this is likely a sequencing read error. Different DNA sequences within this sample yield the same CDR3. The chain couples TRBV7-6 to TRBJ2-7; 9 positions agree with TRBD2. Germline V gene lookup returns CDR1 SGHVS and CDR2 FNYEAQ. The CDR3 loop spans 13 amino acids. V shed 5 bases, J shed 3 bases, and the junction held 2 bases outside the gene matches. The CDR3 bases are TGTGCCAGCAGCCCGACTAGCGGCTACGAGCAGTACTTC. This codes for CASSPTSGYEQYF. Supplemented by reference TRBV7-6 and TRBJ2-7, the full variable domain reads GAGVSQSPRYKVTKRGQDVALRCDPISGHVSLYWYRQALGQGPEFLTYFNYEAQQDKSGLPNDRFSAERPEGSISTLTIQRTEQRDSAMYRCASSPTSGYEQYFGPGTRLTVT.

Turning to this clone: Just one base apart from a much larger clone, this may be a read error. The sample carries other DNA sequences with the same CDR3. The rearrangement joins TRBV7-9 to TRBJ2-1; 7 positions match TRBD2. The CDR3 is 18 residues long. V was pared by 5 bases and J by 9 bases, with 22 bases of the junction left unmatched. The germline CDR1 and CDR2 sequences are SEHNR and FQNEAQ (reference sequence). CDR3 residues: CASSQGDYAGSKRGEQFF. The DNA of the CDR3 is TGTGCCAGCAGCCAGGGAGATTATGCGGGAAGCAAGCGGGGTGAGCAGTTCTTC.

This chain uses TRBV7-9 with TRBJ2-1; TRBD2 aligns across 9 bases. The CDR3 totals 14 residues. V shed 4 bases and J 7 bases; nucleotides not matched to a gene: 5. The germline CDR1 and CDR2 sequences are SEHNR and FQNEAQ (reference sequence). The CDR3 DNA follows: TGTGCCAGCAGCTCGGGACTAGCACTGAATGAGCAGTTCTTC. Its translation is CASSSGLALNEQFF.

The chain has TRBV11-1 and TRBJ1-2; TRBD1 is a possible D gene (5 bases). V was clipped by 2 bases and J by 8 bases, with 15 bases between them. The CDR3 contains 14 residues. Per germline, CDR1 SGHAT and CDR2 FQDESV (reference sequence). The CDR3 here is CASSLPGRRTGYTF. The CDR3 nucleotides read TGTGCCAGCAGCTTACCGGGGCGAAGGACCGGCTACACCTTC. The full variable domain, with the rest looked up from reference TRBV11-1 and TRBJ1-2, is EAEVAQSPRYKITEKSQAVAFWCDPISGHATLYWYRQILGQGPELLVQFQDESVVDDSQLPKDRFSAERLKGVDSTLKIQPAELGDSAMYLCASSLPGRRTGYTFGSGTRLTVV.

The V gene is TRBV27, the J gene TRBJ2-5; a weak D match, TRBD2 (6 bases). The germline gives CDR1 MNHEY, CDR2 SMNVEV (reference sequence). With 3 bases removed from V and 1 base from J, the gap between germline ends came to 9 bases. The CDR3 consists of 14 residues. The CDR3 nucleotides are TGTGCCAGCAGTTTTACTAGCCCCCAAGAGACCCAGTACTTC. Encoded protein: CASSFTSPQETQYF.

As DNA, the CDR3 is TGCGCCAGCAGCCCGGCAGGAGACACAGATACGCAGTATTTT. Residues: CASSPAGDTDTQYF. The V and J genes are TRBV4-3 and TRBJ2-3, with D unresolved. The germline CDR1 and CDR2 sequences are LGHNA and YSLEER. The CDR3 spans 14 residues. Trimming took 4 bases from V and 2 from J, leaving 10 bases between them.

A single count supports this clone. The genes are TRBV5-6 and TRBJ1-2; D gene unclear. Germline CDR1 is SGHDT and CDR2 is YYEEEE. V lost 2 bases to trimming and J lost 1 base, with 12 bases between them. The length of the CDR3 is 15 residues. DNA for the CDR3: TGTGCCAGCAGCTTATACAAGGCCTATAACTATGGCTACACCTTC. Translation: CASSLYKAYNYGYTF. Using reference TRBV5-6 and TRBJ1-2 for the parts outside the CDR3, the full variable domain is DAGVTQSPTHLIKTRGQQVTLRCSPKSGHDTVSWYQQALGQGPQFIFQYYEEEERQRGNFPDRFSGHQFPNYSSELNVNALLLGDSALYLCASSLYKAYNYGYTFGSGTRLTVV.

Concerning this clone itself: The junction does not match germline at one end; this may be a read error. This sample includes further DNA sequences coding for the same CDR3. The J gene is TRBJ1-1, the V gene TRBV28; a weak D match, TRBD1 (5 bases). Per the germline V gene, CDR1 is MDHEN and CDR2 is SYDVKM. The CDR3 consists of 14 residues. CDR3 in amino acids: CASSLFGGNTEAFF. The CDR3 coding sequence is TGTGCCAGCAGCTTATTCGGGGGGAACACTGAAGCTTTCTTT.

The rearrangement joins TRBV20-1 to TRBJ1-1, with D unresolved. The V gene lost 2 bases and the J gene lost 8 bases, with 9 bases spanning the gap. This CDR3 spans 11 amino acids. CDR1 DFQATT and CDR2 SNEGSKA come from the germline V gene (reference sequence). CDR3 bases: TGCAGTGCTAGAAAGGACGGAGAAGCTTTCTTT. Translating gives CSARKDGEAFF.

This clone was detected only a few times. In DNA, the CDR3 is TGTGCCAGCAGCTTACTGGGAGATACGCAGTATTTT. This codes for CASSLLGDTQYF. The chain employs TRBV7-2 and TRBJ2-3; D is unclear. Germline CDR1 reads SGHTA; CDR2 reads FQGNSA. The CDR3 runs to 12 residues. V dropped 2 bases and J dropped 5 bases, with 5 bases sitting between them. Together with reference TRBV7-2 and TRBJ2-3, the CDR3 gives the full variable domain: GAGVSQSPSNKVTEKGKDVELRCDPISGHTALYWYRQSLGQGLEFLIYFQGNSAPDKSGLPSDRFSAERTGGSVSTLTIQRTQQEDSAVYLCASSLLGDTQYFGPGTRLTVL.

This clone has only one observation. A read error may be the cause here, since a much bigger clone is one base away. The genes are TRBV30 and TRBJ2-1; 7 bases fit TRBD1. V lost 7 bases, J lost 1 base, and 4 bases stayed unmatched. The CDR3 loop spans 13 amino acids. The germline gives CDR1 GTSNPN, CDR2 SVGIG (reference sequence). The CDR3 DNA reads TGTGCCTCGGACAGGATATCCTACAATGAGCAGTTCTTC. It specifies CASDRISYNEQFF.

The chain carries TRBV5-6 and TRBJ2-5; D could derive from TRBD1 or TRBD2 (5 bases each). Trimming took off 0 bases at V and 13 bases at J, with 13 bases between the two ends. The CDR3 extends over 12 amino acids. Germline V gene sequence: CDR1 SGHDT, CDR2 YYEEEE. The CDR3 sequence: CASSLAVGTSYF. The CDR3 coding sequence is TGTGCCAGCAGCTTGGCTGTCGGGACCTCGTACTTC.

This chain joins TRBV6-5 and TRBJ2-1; 8 positions match TRBD2. This CDR3 contains 15 residues. Unmatched junction bases numbered 9, after V lost 6 bases and J lost 5 bases. The germline gives CDR1 MNHEY, CDR2 SVGAGI. For the CDR3, the DNA is TGTGCCAGCAGGAAAAAGCGGGAGTGGCACAATGAGCAGTTCTTC. Its translation is CASRKKREWHNEQFF.

About this clone: Other DNA sequences in this sample translate to the same CDR3. The V gene is TRBV7-9, the J gene TRBJ1-5; D is unresolved. Looked up from germline, CDR1 is SEHNR and CDR2 is FQNEAQ (reference sequence). The CDR3 contains 13 residues. V dropped 5 bases and J dropped 0 bases, with 5 bases sitting between them. The CDR3 DNA reads TGTGCCAGCAGCCCCGGTAGCAATCAGCCCCAGCATTTT. As protein: CASSPGSNQPQHF.

The gene calls are TRBV27 and TRBJ2-2, with 10 bases lining up with TRBD2. The CDR3 extends over 15 amino acids. Trimming removed 3 bases from V and 6 bases from J; junction bases left unmatched: 4. In germline, CDR1 is MNHEY, CDR2 SMNVEV (reference sequence). CDR3 protein: CASSFLAGASGELFF. In nucleotides, the CDR3 is TGTGCCAGCAGTTTTCTAGCGGGAGCGTCCGGGGAGCTGTTTTTT.

The chain links TRBV7-3 to TRBJ1-2; D is ambiguous. CDR3 length: 13 amino acids. V gave up 5 bases and J gave up 2 bases, with 9 bases separating them. Germline V gene sequence: CDR1 SGHTA, CDR2 FQGTGA. The CDR3 region is CASSADPNYGYTF. The CDR3 DNA reads as TGTGCCAGCAGCGCGGATCCAAACTATGGCTACACCTTC.

This clone has only a few counts. This chain uses TRBV27 with TRBJ2-5; 12 bases match TRBD2. There are 17 residues in the CDR3. Losses at the gene ends were 3 bases for V and 4 bases for J; bases not matched to a gene: 9. Germline CDR1 and CDR2: MNHEY and SMNVEV (reference sequence). This CDR3 reads CASSFRSSGRVPETQYF. The CDR3 nucleotides read TGTGCCAGCAGTTTCCGCTCTAGCGGGAGGGTCCCAGAGACCCAGTACTTC.

V is TRBV6-5 and J is TRBJ2-7; D not resolved. This CDR3 has 14 amino acids. Trimming took 0 bases from V and 3 from J, leaving 9 bases between them. Germline V gene data show CDR1 as MNHEY and CDR2 as SVGAGI. CDR3 sequence reads: CASSYSRQGYEQYF. In DNA form, the CDR3 reads TGTGCCAGCAGTTACTCGCGCCAAGGCTACGAGCAGTACTTC.

This chain uses TRBV5-6 with TRBJ2-7; possibly TRBD1 for D (6 bases). The CDR3 spans 16 residues. The V gene's germline CDR1 is SGHDT and CDR2 YYEEEE. Deletions cut 2 bases from V and 6 bases from J, with 21 bases between. As DNA, the CDR3 is TGTGCCAGCAGCTTCCTTTCCAACGCCAGGGGTCCCGAGCAGTACTTC. Translating it yields CASSFLSNARGPEQYF.

The V gene is TRBV28, the J gene TRBJ1-2; D may be TRBD1 (5 bases). The germline V gene has CDR1 MDHEN and CDR2 SYDVKM. Trimming shortened V by 6 bases and J by 8 bases, and 16 bases separated the two germline ends. The CDR3 consists of 13 residues. The CDR3 region has the DNA TGTGCCAGCAGCCCCTCCCTGGGACGGGGCTACACCTTC. Amino acids: CASSPSLGRGYTF.

This clone has only one observation. The rearrangement joins TRBV28 to TRBJ1-2; possibly TRBD1 for D (5 bases). The CDR3 is made up of 16 amino acids. CDR1 MDHEN and CDR2 SYDVKM come from the germline V gene. V lost 2 bases and J lost 4, with 17 bases in between. The CDR3 sequence: CASSLATGAGGYGYTF. In DNA form, the CDR3 reads TGTGCCAGCAGTTTAGCAACAGGTGCCGGGGGCTATGGCTACACCTTC.

This clone is a singleton in its sample. The chain uses TRBV28 and TRBJ2-1; D is possibly TRBD2 (5 bases). There are 14 residues in the CDR3. Trimming took 4 bases from V and 5 from J, leaving 12 bases between them. Germline values: CDR1 MDHEN, CDR2 SYDVKM. The CDR3 sequence is CASSSTRGNNEQFF. CDR3 bases: TGTGCCAGCAGTTCTACCCGGGGAAACAATGAGCAGTTCTTC.

The CDR3 loop reads CASSPSQAHLANTQYF. The CDR3 DNA reads as TGTGCCAGCAGCCCCTCACAGGCACACCTGGCGAATACGCAGTATTTT. The chain is built from TRBV5-4 and TRBJ2-3; D perhaps matches TRBD1 (5 bases). V was cut by 4 bases and J by 7 bases, with 22 bases left in between. Germline-derived CDR1 and CDR2 are SGHNT and YYREEE (reference sequence). CDR3 length: 16 amino acids.

This clone has just a few counts. An end of the junction differs from the germline gene, which may be a read error. The V and J genes are TRBV14 and TRBJ2-6, with 10 bases lining up with TRBD1. Per germline, CDR1 SGHDN and CDR2 FVKESK. CDR3 size: 13 residues. CDR3 loop: CASSPQGQGRYAF. In DNA form, the CDR3 reads TGTGCCAGCAGCCCGCAGGGACAGGGGAGGTACGCTTTC.

This rearrangement joins TRBV7-2 to TRBJ2-7; 11 nucleotides line up with TRBD2. The germline CDR1 and CDR2 sequences are SGHTA and FQGNSA. Trimming removed 5 bases from V and 9 bases from J; junction bases left unmatched: 9. The length of the CDR3 is 14 residues. The CDR3 nucleotides are TGTGCCAGCAGCGCGGGACTAGCGGCAGCTCTGCAGTACTTC. This codes for CASSAGLAAALQYF.

The chain couples TRBV7-3 to TRBJ1-2; 7 nucleotides line up with TRBD1. J gave up 0 bases and V 5 bases, and 9 bases lay outside the gene matches. The CDR3 length is 16 residues. Looked up from germline, CDR1 is SGHTA and CDR2 is FQGTGA. CDR3 region: CASSPRDSRANYGYTF. The CDR3 coding sequence is TGTGCCAGCAGCCCGCGGGACAGTCGGGCTAACTATGGCTACACCTTC.

The chain is built from TRBV7-3 and TRBJ1-3; 8 bases match TRBD1. Germline CDR1 is SGHTA and CDR2 is FQGTGA. The CDR3 has 16 amino acids. V dropped 1 base and J dropped 2; count of bases not matched to a gene: 4. DNA for the CDR3: TGTGCCAGCAGCTTAAATCAGGGGGCTACTGGAAACACCATATATTTT. Its translation is CASSLNQGATGNTIYF.

The chain employs TRBV28 and TRBJ1-1, with 7 bases lining up with TRBD1. Looked up from germline, CDR1 is MDHEN and CDR2 is SYDVKM. The CDR3 loop spans 14 amino acids. V was pared by 6 bases and J by 8 bases, with 12 bases of the junction left unmatched. The DNA for the CDR3 is TGTGCCAGCAGCCAACAGGGGCAGGTCGTGGAAGCTTTCTTT. Its protein is CASSQQGQVVEAFF.